This T cell receptor beta chain appears in the sequencing data of a study of CD8 T cells in Susac syndrome. Study-wide background: Active disease was present in about 6 of the sequenced Susac syndrome patients, and remission in eight.

Random hexamers were used to reverse transcribe an amount of roughly 0.5 to 1 ug RNA. Via MiXCR, TCRdb re-called the immunoSEQ multiplex PCR reads, giving one row per CDR3 protein. The sample has around 200,000 distinct CDR3 sequences, over 90% seen once. Study results and limitations: The study acknowledged a relatively small number of individuals in its TCR sequencing and HLA analysis. The CD4+ T cell repertoires, which came from Susac syndrome patients, showed no sign of clonal expansion.

This CDR3 comprises 13 residues. Germline-derived CDR1 and CDR2 are GTSNPN and SVGIG (reference sequence). The V gene end was trimmed by 7 bases and the J gene end by 5 bases; junction bases not matched to a gene: 4. Concerning this clonotype itself: Antigen unknown.

The TCR sequence derives from a human donor with Susac syndrome. Material for sequencing was CD4+ T cells from PBMCs. The chain joins TRBV30 to TRBJ2-1; TRBD2 aligns across 11 bases. The CDR3 region has the DNA TGTGCCTTCTCTAGCGGGGGGCACAATGAGCAGTTCTTC. Translation: CAFSSGGHNEQFF.